The next 28 T cell receptor beta chains were all read from a single sample in a study of regulatory T cells in long-lasting Graves disease. Combining iRepertoire HTBI primers with Arm-PCR of CDR3 regions, the authors built TCR beta libraries. A single record per CDR3 protein comes from TCRdb applying MiXCR to the multiplex PCR reads. The sample carries about 470,000 distinct CDR3 sequences, more than 12% recorded once. Time point denoted: newly diagnosed GD, antithyroid drugs for less than 3 months. Making the TCR library involved RNA that had been extracted from PBMCs. A further study also used this sample, focusing on T cells in Graves' hyperthyroidism and ophthalmopathy.

The material was peripheral blood mononuclear cells (PBMCs), obtained at new diagnosis, from a patient treated with antithyroid drugs. All receptors come from a woman in her 30s with Graves disease.

This clonotype came up a few times. This rearrangement joins TRBV27 to TRBJ2-7, with 10 bases lining up with TRBD1. The CDR3 sequence is 13 residues long. Unmatched junction bases numbered 6, after V lost 2 bases and J lost 11 bases. Looked up from germline, CDR1 is MNHEY and CDR2 is SMNVEV (reference sequence). This CDR3 is CASSLRQGAKEYF. The CDR3 DNA follows: TGTGCCAGCAGTTTAAGACAGGGGGCGAAGGAGTACTTC.

This clonotype was seen more than once but under ten times. The chain uses TRBV7-3 and TRBJ2-1, with D possibly being TRBD1 or TRBD2 (6 bases each). Trimming cost V 1 base and J 0 bases, with 22 bases left between them. The germline V gene has CDR1 SGHTA and CDR2 FQGTGA. The CDR3 is 20 amino acids. CDR3 in DNA: TGTGCCAGCAGCTTAAATCTTAGGGGGGTGTTCCGAAACTCCTACAATGAGCAGTTCTTC. This sequence encodes CASSLNLRGVFRNSYNEQFF.

The V and J genes are TRBV20-1 and TRBJ1-4, with D possibly being TRBD1 (5 bases). The ends were cut back, 6 bases at V and 5 bases at J, with 16 bases in the middle. The CDR3 is made up of 14 amino acids. Germline assignment: CDR1 DFQATT and CDR2 SNEGSKA (reference sequence). The CDR3 sequence is CSALGGGGNEKLFF. The CDR3 region has the DNA TGCAGTGCCCTTGGGGGGGGGGGAAATGAAAAACTGTTTTTT.

This clonotype was detected a few times. V and J are TRBV24-1 and TRBJ1-2; the D gene is possibly TRBD1 (5 bases). From germline, CDR1 is KGHDR and CDR2 SFDVKD. Trimming left V 2 bases short and J 8 bases short, with 23 bases between. The CDR3 contains 17 residues. The CDR3: CATSDSTNRDGSSGYTF. CDR3 nucleotide sequence: TGTGCCACCAGTGATTCCACGAACCGGGACGGCAGTTCCGGCTACACCTTC.

This clonotype was counted many times. The chain joins TRBV5-6 to TRBJ2-3; a possible D gene is TRBD2 (5 bases). CDR3 length: 15 residues. Germline loops: CDR1 SGHDT, CDR2 YYEEEE. V was shortened by 1 base and J by 1 base, with 10 bases between the two germline ends. CDR3 loop: CASSLRVRGTDTQYF. DNA of the CDR3: TGTGCCAGCAGCTTGCGGGTGCGGGGCACAGATACGCAGTATTTT.

This clonotype came up many times. The chain has TRBV18 and TRBJ1-1; 7 nucleotides line up with TRBD1. Germline CDR1 and CDR2: KGHSH and LQKENI. This CDR3 spans 13 amino acids. J lost 1 base, V lost 9 bases, and 5 bases had no gene match. CDR3 bases: TGTGCCAGTCAGACAGGGACGAACACTGAAGCTTTCTTT. Encoded protein: CASQTGTNTEAFF.

V gene TRBV16 combines with J gene TRBJ1-4; possible D gene TRBD1, 5 bases. Between the trimmed V and J ends, which lost 4 bases and 8 bases, there was a span of 14 bases. Germline CDR1 KGHSY, CDR2 FQNENV. The CDR3 spans 14 residues. CDR3 bases: TGTGCCAGCAGCCTGACGCAGGGTGGCGAAAAACTGTTTTTT. As protein: CASSLTQGGEKLFF.

This clonotype was picked up many times. This chain connects TRBV6-2 or TRBV6-3 to TRBJ2-2; D perhaps matches TRBD2 (6 bases). V lost 6 bases to trimming and J lost 3 bases, with 14 bases between them. The CDR3 has 15 residues. Germline lookup yields CDR1 MNHEY and CDR2 SVGEGT. DNA of the CDR3: TGTGCCAGCAGGACGACTAGTCAGGACACCGGGGAGCTGTTTTTT. This sequence encodes CASRTTSQDTGELFF.

This clonotype was counted many times. A far larger clone is only one base removed, so a read error is likely. The chain carries TRBV11-2 and TRBJ2-1; 8 nucleotides agree with TRBD1. The germline V gene has CDR1 SGHAT and CDR2 FQNNGV. The trim removed 5 bases at V and 10 bases at J, leaving 7 bases unmatched. The CDR3 contains 13 residues. As DNA, the CDR3 is TGTGCCAGCAGCCAGGGACAGGCCTACGAGCAGTTCTTC. Its translation is CASSQGQAYEQFF.

A note on this clonotype: This may be a read error, as it is one base from a much larger clone. The chain combines TRBV6-2 or TRBV6-3 with TRBJ2-3, with unresolved D. V gave up 5 bases and J gave up 6 bases, with 12 bases separating them. CDR3 size: 13 residues. The germline V gene encodes CDR1 MNHEY and CDR2 SVGEGT. CDR3 region: CASSLATVDTQYF. The CDR3 DNA sequence: TGTGCCAGCAGTCTGGCCACAGTCGATACGCAGTATTTT.

CDR3 sequence: CASSLSGVAGNTIYF. The CDR3 DNA reads as TGTGCCAGCAGTTTATCGGGTGTGGCCGGAAACACCATATATTTT. The J gene is TRBJ1-3, the V gene TRBV27; D unresolved. V was cut by 0 bases and J by 4 bases, with 10 bases left in between. This CDR3 region has 15 residues. CDR1 and CDR2 from the germline V gene are MNHEY and SMNVEV (reference sequence).

This clonotype was observed a handful of times. Given the absence of the conserved phenylalanine or tryptophan at the CDR3 end, a read error is likely. CDR3: CASPASGSVNEQFY. DNA of the CDR3: TGTGCCAGCCCGGCTAGCGGGAGCGTTAATGAGCAGTTCTAC. This chain links TRBV7-2 with TRBJ2-1; 10 bases line up with TRBD2. This CDR3 spans 14 amino acids. Trimming removed 8 bases from V and 7 bases from J; junction bases left unmatched: 8. Germline CDR1 SGHTA, CDR2 FQGNSA.

This clonotype has ten or more counts. The chain joins TRBV6-2 or TRBV6-3 to TRBJ2-2; TRBD2 is a possible D gene (6 bases). The germline CDR1 and CDR2 sequences are MNHEY and SVGEGT. CDR3 length equals 15 residues. The germline V and J ends were trimmed by 4 bases and 5 bases, with 14 bases remaining between them. CDR3: CASSLRRGRTGELFF. In nucleotides, the CDR3 is TGTGCCAGCAGTTTAAGGAGGGGCAGGACCGGGGAGCTGTTTTTT.

V usage is TRBV5-1 and J usage is TRBJ1-1; D remains ambiguous. With 0 bases removed from V and 6 bases from J, the gap between germline ends came to 15 bases. The CDR3 contains 15 residues. In germline, CDR1 is SGHRS, CDR2 YFSETQ. The CDR3 here is CASSLAGSGVAEAFF. For the CDR3, the DNA is TGCGCCAGCAGCTTGGCGGGATCTGGCGTTGCTGAAGCTTTCTTT.

This clonotype showed up many times. The V gene is TRBV20-1, the J gene TRBJ2-5; 12 bases line up with TRBD2. The CDR3 is made up of 13 amino acids. Per the germline V gene, CDR1 is DFQATT and CDR2 is SNEGSKA (reference sequence). Trimming removed 3 bases from V and 5 bases from J; junction bases left unmatched: 1. The CDR3 loop is CSASGLAGETQYF. The CDR3, as DNA: TGCAGTGCTAGTGGACTAGCGGGGGAGACCCAGTACTTC.

This chain connects TRBV7-2 to TRBJ1-6; the D is unclear. Deletions cut 1 base from V and 9 bases from J, with 16 bases between. Germline V CDR1 and CDR2: SGHTA, FQGNSA. The CDR3 is made up of 16 amino acids. CDR3 in amino acids: CASSLEGNPRLSPLHF. CDR3 coding DNA: TGTGCCAGCAGCTTAGAGGGCAACCCTAGGCTTTCACCCCTCCACTTT.

In its sample, this clonotype was seen a few times. One base away lies a much larger clone, so this may be a sequencing read error. The rearrangement links TRBV3-1 to TRBJ2-3, with TRBD2 matching over 11 bases. CDR1 and CDR2 from the germline V gene are LGHDT and YNNKEL (reference sequence). After removal of 5 bases from V and 0 bases from J, the junction contained 7 bases not matched to a gene. CDR3 size: 17 residues. The CDR3 region is CASSFRPSGRSTDTQYF. In DNA form, the CDR3 reads TGTGCCAGCAGCTTCCGGCCTAGCGGGAGGAGCACAGATACGCAGTATTTT.

This clonotype was seen only a few times. V is TRBV20-1 and J is TRBJ1-6; 9 bases line up with TRBD1. V lost 6 bases to trimming and J lost 9 bases; unmatched junction nucleotides: 9. The germline V gene has CDR1 DFQATT and CDR2 SNEGSKA (reference sequence). The CDR3 runs to 14 residues. DNA of the CDR3: TGCAGTGCAGAATACAGGGGGCGGGGTTCACCCCTCCACTTT. This encodes CSAEYRGRGSPLHF.

This clonotype was counted at least ten times. The rearrangement joins TRBV14 to TRBJ1-2, with unresolved D. V was clipped by 1 base and J by 2 bases, with 11 bases between them. Germline V lookup: CDR1 SGHDN, CDR2 FVKESK. CDR3 length: 15 residues. The CDR3 sequence: CASSQVLGTNYGYTF. As DNA, the CDR3 is TGTGCCAGCAGCCAAGTTCTGGGAACGAACTATGGCTACACCTTC. Full variable domain (missing parts from reference TRBV14 and TRBJ1-2): EAGVTQFPSHSVIEKGQTVTLRCDPISGHDNLYWYRRVMGKEIKFLLHFVKESKQDESGMPNNRFLAERTGGTYSTLKVQPAELEDSGVYFCASSQVLGTNYGYTFGSGTRLTVV.

This clonotype was counted only a few times. The chain is built from TRBV12-3 or TRBV12-4 and TRBJ1-1; D is unclear. The CDR3 consists of 13 residues. V lost 7 bases to trimming and J lost 0 bases, with 9 bases between them. The CDR3 nucleotides are TGTGCCAGCAAACAGCTCTTGAACACTGAAGCTTTCTTT. Its protein is CASKQLLNTEAFF.

As concerns this clonotype: This likely came from a read error, as a far larger clone is one base away. This chain joins TRBV13 and TRBJ2-1; 10 bases are a match to TRBD2. The CDR3 runs 15 residues. Germline V gives CDR1 PRHDT, CDR2 FYEKMQ (reference sequence). The CDR3 DNA follows: TGTGCCAGCAGCTTTTCGGGACTAGCGAACAATGAGCAGCTCTTC. Translation gives CASSFSGLANNEQLF.

Remarks on this clonotype: This may come from a read error, since a much larger clone is one base off. No conserved phenylalanine or tryptophan is present at the end of the CDR3, so a read error is the likely explanation. This chain links TRBV5-1 with TRBJ2-1, with D tentatively TRBD2 (5 bases). V lost 4 bases and J 6 bases, leaving 11 bases between the germline ends. The CDR3 length is 13 residues. CDR1 and CDR2 (germline): SGHRS, YFSETQ. CDR3 sequence (DNA): TGCGCCAGCAGCCCCGGGGATTTCAATGAGCAGTTCCTC. Residues: CASSPGDFNEQFL.

This clonotype occurred many times. The chain carries TRBV6-5 and TRBJ2-7; D is possibly TRBD2 (5 bases). The CDR3 loop spans 14 amino acids. CDR1 is MNHEY, CDR2 SVGAGI, per germline. The V and J ends lost 3 bases and 1 base respectively, with 10 bases between them. CDR3 protein: CASSYLPGSYEQYF. The CDR3 coding sequence is TGTGCCAGCAGTTATCTACCGGGGTCCTACGAGCAGTACTTC.

In its sample, this clonotype was seen a few times. A read error may be the cause here, since a much bigger clone is one base away. V and J are TRBV24-1 and TRBJ1-1; tentatively, D is TRBD1 (6 bases). Per the germline V gene, CDR1 is KGHDR and CDR2 is SFDVKD. Trimming shortened V by 12 bases and J by 0 bases, and 13 bases separated the two germline ends. The CDR3 loop spans 13 amino acids. In nucleotides, the CDR3 is TGTGCCGCCTTGACAGGACTGAACACTGAAGCTTTCTTT. Translation: CAALTGLNTEAFF.

The J gene is TRBJ2-5, the V gene TRBV5-1; TRBD1 aligns across 9 bases. The CDR3 extends over 16 amino acids. J was trimmed by 3 bases and V by 4 bases; bases with no gene match: 10. The V gene's germline CDR1 is SGHRS and CDR2 YFSETQ. CDR3 residues: CASSPTGTGSKETQYF. CDR3 nucleotide sequence: TGCGCCAGCAGCCCGACCGGGACAGGGAGCAAAGAGACCCAGTACTTC.

In its sample, this clonotype was seen many times. This chain links TRBV2 with TRBJ1-4; 7 bases are a match to TRBD1. V lost 3 bases, J lost 5 bases, and 3 bases stayed unmatched. CDR1 and CDR2 from the germline V gene are SNHLY and FYNNEI. This CDR3 has 14 amino acids. The DNA of the CDR3 is TGTGCCAGCAGTGAGGGACAGAGGAATGAAAAACTGTTTTTT. It yields the protein CASSEGQRNEKLFF.

This clonotype was observed many times. The rearrangement joins TRBV12-3 or TRBV12-4 to TRBJ2-3; D is ambiguous. Deletions cut 5 bases from V and 7 bases from J, with 19 bases between. The CDR3 length is 15 residues. The CDR3 nucleotides are TGTGCCAGCAGTCCGGCAGGATTCAGTGGGTATACGCAGTATTTT. This translates into CASSPAGFSGYTQYF.

This clonotype was found many times. This sequence joins TRBV29-1 and TRBJ2-7; D remains unclear. The V gene's germline CDR1 is SQVTM and CDR2 ANQGSEA. With 0 bases removed from V and 3 bases from J, the gap between germline ends came to 18 bases. CDR3 length equals 16 residues. CDR3 protein: CSVEEFSTEVGYEQYF. The CDR3 DNA is TGCAGCGTTGAAGAGTTCTCGACTGAGGTGGGCTACGAGCAGTACTTC.